Below, one T cell receptor (beta chain) is given with its context. In the original processing: Reference gene primer amplification gave estimated nucleated cell counts. Repertoires were generated with immunoSEQ multiplex PCR, while TCRdb's copy carries only in-frame clones and drops some. Clone size and the V and J calls come from that table; the DNA yielded D and trimming. The table includes roughly 49,000 clones, approximately 84% detected once. This sample stems from a study of blood T cell repertoires in COVID-19. Study context: Samples came from the United States, Italy and Spain, spanning acute and convalescent COVID-19. From T cells, B-cell-depleted T cells, or PBMCs came the material, which was cDNA or gDNA.

This CDR3 has 15 residues. Per germline, CDR1 LGHDT and CDR2 YNNKEL (reference sequence). V lost 1 base, J lost 8 bases, and 14 bases lay in between. The TCR sequence derives from a man aged 50-59 years with active COVID-19. Sample: peripheral blood. J is TRBJ1-4 and V is TRBV3-1 (or the pseudogene TRBV3-2); D is perhaps TRBD1 (5 bases). CDR3 bases: TGTGCCAGCAGCCAAGGGGTAGGGGCGAACGAAAAACTGTTTTTT. This gives the protein CASSQGVGANEKLFF.